This is a list of T cell receptor beta chains from one sample in a study. TCRdb processed the 5' RACE reads anew with MiXCR; each CDR3 protein has one entry. The sample includes tens of thousands of distinct CDR3 sequences, 26% seen only once; the top ten take approximately 2%. Sequenced sample: tumor-infiltrating Tregs sorted from the breast tumor. The receptor set was obtained from a female donor with breast cancer. Each CDR3 is given with its conserved first and last residue. A D gene is named only where the DNA matches it firmly. Expanded clones get a size class; other rows say once, few or many, or leave the size out.

V gene: TRBV6-5; clone size: few; D gene: NA; CDR3 length: 13; J gene: TRBJ1-1; CDR3 DNA: TGTGCCAGCAGTTCTGGACTGAACACTGAAGCTTTCTTT; CDR3 protein: CASSSGLNTEAFF
V gene: TRBV4-2; clone size: medium-sized; D gene: NA; CDR3 length: 15; J gene: TRBJ2-7; CDR3 DNA: TGTGCCAGCAGCCAAACAAGACTGAGGAGCTACGAGCAGTACTTC; CDR3 protein: CASSQTRLRSYEQYF
V gene: TRBV7-7; clone size: NA; D gene: NA; CDR3 length: 14; J gene: TRBJ2-5; CDR3 DNA: TGTACTAGCAGTCTAAACGGACCGCAAGAGACCCAGTACTTC; CDR3 protein: CTSSLNGPQETQYF
V gene: TRBV20-1; clone size: few; D gene: NA; CDR3 length: 16; J gene: TRBJ1-6; CDR3 DNA: TGCAGTGCTAGAGGTCTGAGAGGGTACAATAATTCACCCCTCCACTTT; CDR3 protein: CSARGLRGYNNSPLHF
V gene: TRBV15; clone size: NA; D gene: TRBD2; CDR3 length: 15; J gene: TRBJ2-7; CDR3 DNA: TGTGCCACCAGCAGAGGTGGTAGCGGGAGGGGGGAGCAGTACTTC; CDR3 protein: CATSRGGSGRGEQYF
V gene: TRBV6-1; clone size: NA; D gene: NA; CDR3 length: 14; J gene: TRBJ1-2; CDR3 DNA: TGTACCAGCAGTGAAGCGCGTCCGGTTTATGGCTACACCTTC; CDR3 protein: CTSSEARPVYGYTF
V gene: TRBV4-2; clone size: few; D gene: TRBD2; CDR3 length: 19; J gene: TRBJ2-7; CDR3 DNA: TGTGCCAGCAGCCAAGATACGCTAGCGGGAGGGCCGAGCTCCTACGAGCAGTACTTC; CDR3 protein: CASSQDTLAGGPSSYEQYF
V gene: TRBV27; clone size: few; D gene: NA; CDR3 length: 12; J gene: TRBJ1-1; CDR3 DNA: TGTGCCAGCAGGCTTATAGACGGGGAAGCTTTCTTT; CDR3 protein: CASRLIDGEAFF
V gene: TRBV9; clone size: NA; D gene: TRBD2; CDR3 length: 15; J gene: TRBJ2-3; CDR3 DNA: TGTGCCAGCAGCATAAGCGGGGGGCGGACAGATACGCAGTATTTT; CDR3 protein: CASSISGGRTDTQYF
V gene: TRBV5-1; clone size: NA; D gene: NA; CDR3 length: 15; J gene: TRBJ2-7; CDR3 DNA: TGCGCCAGCAGCTTGGGGGCAGACCTTACGGGTGAGCAGTACTTC; CDR3 protein: CASSLGADLTGEQYF
V gene: TRBV20-1; clone size: many; D gene: NA; CDR3 length: 15; J gene: TRBJ2-1; CDR3 DNA: TGCAGTGCCCCGCCGGGCGCTAGCTCCCACAATGAGCAGTTCTTC; CDR3 protein: CSAPPGASSHNEQFF
V gene: TRBV20-1; clone size: few; D gene: NA; CDR3 length: 13; J gene: TRBJ2-3; CDR3 DNA: TGCAGTGCTAGCGGAGGAGGCACAGATACGCAGTATTTT; CDR3 protein: CSASGGGTDTQYF
V gene: TRBV7-3; clone size: NA; D gene: NA; CDR3 length: 13; J gene: TRBJ2-6; CDR3 DNA: TGTGCCAGCGGAGGGGCTGGGGCCAACGTCCTGACTTTC; CDR3 protein: CASGGAGANVLTF
V gene: TRBV20-1; clone size: few; D gene: NA; CDR3 length: 15; J gene: TRBJ2-1; CDR3 DNA: TGCAGTGCTAGTGTGGGGGGCAGTAGTAGGAATGAGCAGTTCTTC; CDR3 protein: CSASVGGSSRNEQFF
V gene: TRBV9; clone size: few; D gene: NA; CDR3 length: 16; J gene: TRBJ2-3; CDR3 DNA: TGTGCCAGCAGCCCCCTTAGGGACCGGGAGTTCGATACGCAGTATTTT; CDR3 protein: CASSPLRDREFDTQYF
V gene: TRBV4-3; clone size: few; D gene: NA; CDR3 length: 18; J gene: TRBJ1-6; CDR3 DNA: TGCGCCAGCAGCTTTTTCGGGGGGGGGCGCCCACCCAATTCACCCCTCCACTTT; CDR3 protein: CASSFFGGGRPPNSPLHF
V gene: TRBV30; clone size: NA; D gene: NA; CDR3 length: 13; J gene: TRBJ2-1; CDR3 DNA: TGCGCCTGGAGTCGAGGGGTCGACAATGAGCAGTTCTTC; CDR3 protein: CAWSRGVDNEQFF
V gene: TRBV15; clone size: NA; D gene: TRBD1; CDR3 length: 16; J gene: TRBJ1-4; CDR3 DNA: TGTGCCACCAGCAGACGGACAGGGTCTGGGAATGAAAAACTGTTTTTT; CDR3 protein: CATSRRTGSGNEKLFF
V gene: TRBV6-2/TRBV6-3; clone size: few; D gene: NA; CDR3 length: 14; J gene: TRBJ1-1; CDR3 DNA: TGTGCCAGCAGTTACTCTAGCAGGAACACTGAAGCTTTCTTT; CDR3 protein: CASSYSSRNTEAFF
V gene: TRBV15; clone size: NA; D gene: TRBD2; CDR3 length: 18; J gene: TRBJ2-3; CDR3 DNA: TGTGCCACCAGCAGAGAGGGCGGCGGGAGGGCCGGGTCAGATACGCAGTATTTT; CDR3 protein: CATSREGGGRAGSDTQYF
V gene: TRBV7-3; clone size: many; D gene: NA; CDR3 length: 13; J gene: TRBJ1-5; CDR3 DNA: TGTGCCAGCAGCATGGGGGTAAATCAGCCCCAGCATTTT; CDR3 protein: CASSMGVNQPQHF
V gene: TRBV20-1; clone size: few; D gene: TRBD1; CDR3 length: 13; J gene: TRBJ2-5; CDR3 DNA: TGCAGTGCTAGAGAGGACAGGAAAGAGACCCAGTACTTC; CDR3 protein: CSAREDRKETQYF
V gene: TRBV6-5; clone size: few; D gene: NA; CDR3 length: 14; J gene: TRBJ1-1; CDR3 DNA: TGTGCCAGCAGTAGGTTGTGGTTTGGCACTGAAGCTTTCTTT; CDR3 protein: CASSRLWFGTEAFF
V gene: TRBV5-1; clone size: few; D gene: NA; CDR3 length: 14; J gene: TRBJ1-1; CDR3 DNA: TGCACCAGCAGCCACAGGGTGGGGAACACTGAAGCTTTCTTT; CDR3 protein: CTSSHRVGNTEAFF
V gene: TRBV7-2; clone size: many; D gene: TRBD2; CDR3 length: 16; J gene: TRBJ2-3; CDR3 DNA: TGTGCCAGCAGCTTATCGGGGGGGAGAAAGACAGATACGCAGTATTTT; CDR3 protein: CASSLSGGRKTDTQYF
V gene: TRBV4-1; clone size: few; D gene: TRBD2; CDR3 length: 17; J gene: TRBJ2-1; CDR3 DNA: TGCGCCAGCAGCCCCCCCGGGACTAGCAGCTCCTACAATGAGCAGTTCTTC; CDR3 protein: CASSPPGTSSSYNEQFF
V gene: TRBV2; clone size: NA; D gene: NA; CDR3 length: 15; J gene: TRBJ1-1; CDR3 DNA: TGTGCCAGCAAGTCACTGGGGGGCCTGAACACTGAAGCTTTCTTT; CDR3 protein: CASKSLGGLNTEAFF
V gene: TRBV7-3; clone size: NA; D gene: NA; CDR3 length: 16; J gene: TRBJ2-7; CDR3 DNA: TGTGCCAGCAGCTTAACCGACCAGGGGCAGGCCTACGAGCAGTACTTC; CDR3 protein: CASSLTDQGQAYEQYF
V gene: TRBV20-1; clone size: NA; D gene: TRBD2; CDR3 length: 16; J gene: TRBJ2-7; CDR3 DNA: TGCAGTGCTATTCGTCAGGCGGGAGGGCCGGCGGGGGAGCAGTACTTC; CDR3 protein: CSAIRQAGGPAGEQYF
V gene: TRBV6-6; clone size: NA; D gene: NA; CDR3 length: 16; J gene: TRBJ1-6; CDR3 DNA: TGTGCCAGCAGTCCCCTAGCCGGGACAACCAATTCACCCCTCCACTTT; CDR3 protein: CASSPLAGTTNSPLHF
V gene: TRBV11-2; clone size: NA; D gene: NA; CDR3 length: 13; J gene: TRBJ2-3; CDR3 DNA: TGTGCCAGCAGCTCCCAGGGTTCAGATACGCAGTATTTT; CDR3 protein: CASSSQGSDTQYF
V gene: TRBV4-1; clone size: NA; D gene: TRBD1; CDR3 length: 17; J gene: TRBJ1-5; CDR3 DNA: TGCGCCAGCAGCCAAGGTTCTGGACAGGCTATTCATCAGCCCCAGCATTTT; CDR3 protein: CASSQGSGQAIHQPQHF
V gene: TRBV11-1; clone size: NA; D gene: NA; CDR3 length: 15; J gene: TRBJ2-5; CDR3 DNA: TGTGCCAGCAGCCGCGACAGCCAGTTCCAAGAGACCCAGTACTTC; CDR3 protein: CASSRDSQFQETQYF
V gene: TRBV5-6; clone size: many; D gene: NA; CDR3 length: 14; J gene: TRBJ1-1; CDR3 DNA: TGTGCCAGCAGCTTGACAGGGCCGAACACTGAAGCTTTCTTT; CDR3 protein: CASSLTGPNTEAFF
V gene: TRBV7-2; clone size: NA; D gene: TRBD2; CDR3 length: 16; J gene: TRBJ2-4; CDR3 DNA: TGTGCCAGCAGCTTATCGCGGGAGTCCGCCAAAAACATTCAGTACTTC; CDR3 protein: CASSLSRESAKNIQYF
V gene: TRBV5-1; clone size: NA; D gene: TRBD1; CDR3 length: 15; J gene: TRBJ2-2; CDR3 DNA: TGCGCCAGCAGCATGGACAGGTCGAACACCGGGGAGCTGTTTTTT; CDR3 protein: CASSMDRSNTGELFF
V gene: TRBV7-9; clone size: NA; D gene: TRBD2; CDR3 length: 14; J gene: TRBJ2-3; CDR3 DNA: TGTGCCAGCAGCCTTAGCGGGAGGGCAGATACGCAGTATTTT; CDR3 protein: CASSLSGRADTQYF